One TCR beta chain is described in this entry. Its antigen remains undetermined. There are no base qualities to consult, and no much larger clone falls within one base. In Seattle, one collaborating source enrolled patients while the infection was active and tracked those patients longitudinally over the course of disease. The collaborating institutions used their own protocols to collect whole blood in K2EDTA tubes. Collaborator samples were shipped for TCRbeta analysis as frozen whole blood, isolated PBMCs, or DNA extracted from either sample type. The immunoSEQ Assay, a bias-controlled multiplex PCR, was used to amplify TCRbeta CDR3 regions from genomic DNA. The study's own analysis went as follows. The number of nucleated cells in each sample was estimated by amplification of reference gene primers within the assay. Sequence reads were collapsed and filtered to measure the absolute abundance of every unique TCRbeta CDR3 rearrangement. For each sample, productive Simpson clonality was calculated as the square root of Simpson's diversity index across productive rearrangements. TCRdb stores this immuneACCESS table with in-frame sequences only. Part of the clones is absent; in the studies checked, under half of the shortfall reflects unresolved V genes, and no reason is known for the rest. The DNA gave D and trimming, while V, J and clone size come from that table. A total of about 160,000 clones appear in this sample, about 86% of them only once. The leading ten clones occupy about a tenth of the sample.

This entry is derived from a study of blood T cell repertoires in COVID-19 (TCRdb year 2020). Background on the whole study: The collaborator samples originated in the United States, Italy and Spain and spanned the acute and convalescent phases of COVID-19. The prospective study material was composed of cDNA or gDNA derived from T cells, B-cell-depleted T cells, or PBMCs. The dataset comprised deeply sampled blood TCRbeta repertoires from subjects exposed to, actively infected with, or recovered from COVID-19. A freely available public database, intended as a resource for researchers studying the immune response to SARS-CoV-2, is where the repertoires were released. Samples came from the ongoing ImmuneRACE study (first 160 participants) plus 1,254 subjects from 6 global collaborators. Sample metadata almost always included a de-identified subject ID, COVID-19 status, age in years and sex. Where available, HLA class I and class II types were taken from metadata supplied by the sample provider and were not determined by assay-based typing. Results and caveats for the whole study, not just this receptor: Clinical and demographic metadata were provided uncurated, with the amount varying by source and participant.

The germline V gene yields SGDLS for CDR1 and YYNGEE for CDR2. V and J are trimmed by 9 bases and 0 bases, and the gene matches miss 16 bases of the junction. The CDR3, from cysteine to phenylalanine, totals 17 residues. The kept DNA is CDR3 alone, 51 bases in frame from the first base. Recombination connected TRBV9 to TRBJ2-7, with 9 junctional bases fitting TRBD1. What was sequenced was peripheral blood. The sequence came from an older woman with COVID-19, enrolled during active disease. The CDR3 region reads CATSKPGQGCNSYEQYF. The DNA sequence follows: TGTGCCACTAGCAAACCGGGACAGGGTTGTAACTCCTACGAGCAGTACTTC.